These 16 T cell receptor beta chains were all obtained from the same sample, sequenced in a study of blood T cell repertoires in COVID-19. Measured with immunoSEQ multiplex PCR; TCRdb has only the in-frame clones, and not every one. Of around 210,000 clones in the sample, 65% to 90% were seen once. The sequenced sample was peripheral blood. The receptors originated from a man aged 45-65 years with COVID-19, enrolled during active disease.

The CDR3: CASSLWTSGFQETQYF. CDR3 nucleotide sequence: TGTGCCAGCAGCTTGTGGACTAGCGGGTTTCAAGAGACCCAGTACTTC. The chain links TRBV5-6 to TRBJ2-5; TRBD2 matches at 11 bases. The V segment lost 1 base and the J segment 2 bases; nucleotides outside the gene matches: 4. This CDR3 is 16 amino acids long. CDR1 is SGHDT, CDR2 YYEEEE, per germline.

The chain employs TRBV11-2 and TRBJ2-7, with D possibly matching TRBD2 (5 bases). CDR3 length: 13 amino acids. CDR1 is SGHAT, CDR2 FQNNGV, per germline. The V end was cut by 2 bases, the J end by 4 bases, with 9 bases between. CDR3 region: CASSLTPGYEQYF. In DNA, the CDR3 is TGTGCCAGCAGCTTAACTCCGGGGTACGAGCAGTACTTC.

The CDR3 region has the DNA TGCGCCAGCAGAGGACAGGGGAGACCCTACGAGCAGTACTTC. Amino acids: CASRGQGRPYEQYF. V gene TRBV5-1 combines with J gene TRBJ2-7, with 9 bases aligning to TRBD1. The CDR3 has 14 residues. V was clipped by 5 bases and J by 2 bases; unmatched bases: 5. CDR1 and CDR2 (germline): SGHRS, YFSETQ.

This chain uses TRBV7-9 with TRBJ2-3, with 7 bases matching TRBD1. V shed 2 bases, J shed 4 bases, and the junction held 9 bases outside the gene matches. Germline V CDR1 and CDR2: SEHNR, FQNEAQ (reference sequence). The CDR3 is 16 amino acids. The CDR3 loop is CASSLLKTGHADTQYF. The CDR3 nucleotides read TGTGCCAGCAGCTTATTAAAGACAGGGCACGCAGATACGCAGTATTTT.

CDR3 DNA sequence: TGTGCCAGCAGTTGGGGGGGGCCGGAGGGGGAGCAGTACTTC. Its translation: CASSWGGPEGEQYF. The chain carries TRBV6-2 or TRBV6-3 and TRBJ2-7, with D perhaps matching TRBD2 (7 bases). Trimming took 4 bases from V and 7 from J, leaving 17 bases between them. The germline V gene encodes CDR1 MNHEY and CDR2 SVGEGT. The CDR3 is 14 residues long.

The chain has TRBV6-4 and TRBJ2-7; 7 nucleotides match TRBD2. CDR1 MRHNA and CDR2 SNTAGT come from the germline V gene. J gave up 1 base and V 0 bases, and 6 bases lay outside the gene matches. The CDR3 is 16 residues long. CDR3 loop: CASSDSTLARSYEQYF. In DNA, the CDR3 is TGTGCCAGCAGTGACTCGACACTAGCGCGATCCTACGAGCAGTACTTC.

The V gene is TRBV29-1, the J gene TRBJ1-1; the D gene is possibly TRBD1 (6 bases). V lost 3 bases and J lost 6, with 14 bases in between. The CDR3 is 13 residues long. Germline V gene lookup returns CDR1 SQVTM and CDR2 ANQGSEA. This CDR3 reads CSVDRTGSPEAFF. For the CDR3, the DNA is TGCAGCGTTGATCGAACAGGGAGCCCTGAAGCTTTCTTT.

This clone appeared a few times. J is TRBJ1-5 and V is TRBV4-1; no reliable D call. The germline gives CDR1 MGHRA, CDR2 YSYEKL. The CDR3 extends over 15 amino acids. Trimming shortened V by 1 base and J by 6 bases, and 13 bases separated the two germline ends. The CDR3 DNA sequence: TGCGCCAGCAGCCAAGGACCCGCCCACAGTCAGCCCCAGCATTTT. Residues: CASSQGPAHSQPQHF.

The V and J genes are TRBV7-9 and TRBJ2-1, with 12 bases identical to TRBD1. The CDR3 contains 15 residues. The V gene's germline CDR1 is SEHNR and CDR2 FQNEAQ (reference sequence). V was pared by 5 bases and J by 2 bases, with 1 base of the junction left unmatched. The CDR3 coding sequence is TGTGCCAGCAGCAGGGACAGGGGGCCCTACAATGAGCAGTTCTTC. Its translation: CASSRDRGPYNEQFF.

This chain joins TRBV18 and TRBJ2-7; D possibly corresponds to TRBD2 (5 bases). Trimming cost V 3 bases and J 6 bases, with 18 bases left between them. CDR1 and CDR2 (germline): KGHSH, LQKENI. This CDR3 spans 15 amino acids. The CDR3: CASSPLLQAGGEQYF. In nucleotides, the CDR3 is TGTGCCAGCTCACCCCTACTCCAGGCTGGAGGCGAGCAGTACTTC.

The gene calls are TRBV5-5 and TRBJ2-5; weak D call: TRBD1 (5 bases). CDR3 length equals 16 residues. Per the germline V gene, CDR1 is SGHKS and CDR2 is YYEKEE (reference sequence). V gave up 4 bases and J gave up 4 bases, with 20 bases separating them. The CDR3 DNA reads TGTGCCAGCAGCCCAGGACATCTTGGGTATGGAGAGACCCAGTACTTC. As protein: CASSPGHLGYGETQYF.

This clone was detected once. V and J are TRBV5-4 and TRBJ1-2; 7 nucleotides line up with TRBD1. Trimming took 4 bases from V and 0 from J; bases not matched to a gene: 3. The CDR3 has 14 residues. Germline V gene lookup returns CDR1 SGHNT and CDR2 YYREEE (reference sequence). CDR3 region: CASSRQGANYGYTF. The DNA for the CDR3 is TGTGCCAGCAGCCGACAGGGAGCTAACTATGGCTACACCTTC.

This clone was seen only once. The J gene is TRBJ1-6, the V gene TRBV5-1; possible D gene TRBD1, 6 bases. Germline lookup yields CDR1 SGHRS and CDR2 YFSETQ. The V and J ends lost 2 bases and 5 bases respectively, with 11 bases between them. CDR3 length equals 15 residues. The CDR3 DNA reads TGCGCCAGCAGCTTAGGGCAGGGGAATAATTCACCCCTCCACTTT. Its protein product is CASSLGQGNNSPLHF.

This clone occurred once. This CDR3 is CASSLDRSNYGYTF. CDR3 bases: TGTGCCAGCAGTTTAGATCGCAGTAACTATGGCTACACCTTC. V gene TRBV27 combines with J gene TRBJ1-2, with unresolved D. Trimming left V 2 bases short and J 1 base short, with 8 bases between. From germline, CDR1 is MNHEY and CDR2 SMNVEV (reference sequence). The CDR3 extends over 14 amino acids.

V usage is TRBV30 and J usage is TRBJ1-1; D gene ambiguous. CDR3 length: 13 residues. The germline V and J ends were trimmed by 4 bases and 6 bases, with 15 bases remaining between them. CDR1 and CDR2 from the germline V gene are GTSNPN and SVGIG (reference sequence). CDR3 nucleotides: TGTGCCTGGAATCCCGGGCGAGCGGCTGAAGCTTTCTTT. Protein: CAWNPGRAAEAFF.

The chain has TRBV6-2 or TRBV6-3 and TRBJ2-1, with D maybe TRBD2 (6 bases). Germline V gene lookup returns CDR1 MNHEY and CDR2 SVGEGT. The CDR3 sequence is 15 residues long. V was cut by 2 bases and J by 0 bases, with 8 bases left in between. CDR3 region: CASSYRGTSYNEQFF. CDR3 nucleotides: TGTGCCAGCAGTTACCGGGGGACCTCCTACAATGAGCAGTTCTTC.